What follows is one TCR beta chain and its context. The data belong to a study of blood T cell repertoires in COVID-19. The overall study: In each case, the material was cDNA or gDNA derived from T cells, B-cell-depleted T cells, or PBMCs.

Trimming left V 1 base short and J 7 bases short, with 19 bases between. CDR1 and CDR2 from the germline V gene are LGHNA and YSLEER. The CDR3 runs to 16 residues. Generated by immunoSEQ multiplex PCR, the TCRdb table keeps only in-frame clones and is missing some. The table shows 35,000 to 45,000 clones, with over 65% occurring only once. J is TRBJ1-2 and V is TRBV4-3, with D perhaps matching TRBD1 (5 bases). The sequencing input was peripheral blood. The TCR originated in a man aged 65 to 79 with acute or convalescent COVID-19. The CDR3 region has the DNA TGCGCCAGCAGCCAAGGGGGGACCCGCGCCGGGGGTGGCTACACCTTC. It translates to CASSQGGTRAGGGYTF.